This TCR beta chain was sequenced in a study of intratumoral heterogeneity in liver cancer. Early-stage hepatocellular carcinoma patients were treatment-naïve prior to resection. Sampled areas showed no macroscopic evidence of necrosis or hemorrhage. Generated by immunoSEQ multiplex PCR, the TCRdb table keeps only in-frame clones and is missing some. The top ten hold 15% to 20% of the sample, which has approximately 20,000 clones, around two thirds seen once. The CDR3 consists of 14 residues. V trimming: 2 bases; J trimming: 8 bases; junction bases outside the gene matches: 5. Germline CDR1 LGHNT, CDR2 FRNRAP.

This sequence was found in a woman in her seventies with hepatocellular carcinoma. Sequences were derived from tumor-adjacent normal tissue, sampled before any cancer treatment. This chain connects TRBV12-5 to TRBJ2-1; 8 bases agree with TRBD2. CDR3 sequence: CASGLMLAGDEQFF. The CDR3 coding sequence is TGTGCTAGTGGTTTGATGCTAGCGGGTGATGAGCAGTTCTTC.